This T cell receptor (beta chain) was recovered during a study of cytomegalovirus exposure and HLA in healthy donors. General study findings and limits: The likely origin of a cluster of highly shared sequence variants was a sequencing artifact.

Unmatched junction bases numbered 12, after V lost 5 bases and J lost 5 bases. The CDR3 runs to 15 residues. Germline CDR1 is SQVTM and CDR2 is ANQGSEA. Researchers ran the PCR with 60 Vbeta and 13 Jbeta primers. Data came from immunoSEQ multiplex PCR; TCRdb stores just in-frame clones and leaves some out. The data contain 160,000 or so clones, around nine tenths of them singletons. In the case of this clone: The antigen is undetermined.

Sequencing input: PBMCs. The TCR sequence derives from a woman aged 25 to 39 in good health and CMV-seronegative. The chain links TRBV29-1 to TRBJ2-5; 9 positions agree with TRBD1. The CDR3 here is CSVLSGTGIGETQYF. CDR3 coding DNA: TGCAGCGTTTTATCCGGGACAGGGATTGGGGAGACCCAGTACTTC.